What follows are 32 T cell receptor beta chains derived from one specimen sequenced in a study of control samples from healthy donors and cancer patients. Generated by immunoSEQ multiplex PCR, the TCRdb table keeps only in-frame clones and is missing some. This table has around 48,000 clones, about 93% appearing once. Sequences were obtained from PBMCs. The receptors stem from a woman in her forties or fifties with head and neck cancer.

This chain uses TRBV11-2 with TRBJ1-2, with no clear D. Trimming removed 6 bases from V and 8 bases from J, with 22 bases in between. This CDR3 has 15 amino acids. Germline-derived CDR1 and CDR2 are SGHAT and FQNNGV. In DNA, the CDR3 is TGTGCCAGCAGATCAGAAGCCCGCGGGGAAGAGGGCTACACCTTC. This encodes CASRSEARGEEGYTF.

The chain joins TRBV2 to TRBJ2-5; TRBD2 matches at 8 bases. V gave up 6 bases and J gave up 1 base; unmatched junction bases: 7. The germline gives CDR1 SNHLY, CDR2 FYNNEI. The CDR3 is made up of 15 amino acids. The CDR3 bases are TGTGCCAGCAGGGGGCTAGCGGGTCTCCAAGAGACCCAGTACTTC. Its protein product is CASRGLAGLQETQYF.

The chain combines TRBV7-7 with TRBJ2-6, with unresolved D. The CDR3 loop spans 15 amino acids. Germline V lookup: CDR1 SSHAT, CDR2 FNYEAQ (reference sequence). V was cut by 4 bases and J by 0 bases, with 7 bases left in between. The CDR3 DNA sequence: TGTGCCAGCAGCTACGGTGACTCTGGGGCCAACGTCCTGACTTTC. It encodes CASSYGDSGANVLTF.

The chain is built from TRBV9 and TRBJ2-2, with TRBD1 matching over 7 bases. Germline lookup yields CDR1 SGDLS and CDR2 YYNGEE. The ends lost 4 bases at V and 7 bases at J; junction bases unmatched: 16. This CDR3 comprises 17 residues. The CDR3, as DNA: TGTGCCAGCAGCCCTTTGACGGGACAGACCTGGGGCGGGGAGCTGTTTTTT. Its translation: CASSPLTGQTWGGELFF. Together with reference TRBV9 and TRBJ2-2, the CDR3 gives the full variable domain: DSGVTQTPKHLITATGQRVTLRCSPRSGDLSVYWYQQSLDQGLQFLIQYYNGEERAKGNILERFSAQQFPDLHSELNLSSLELGDSALYFCASSPLTGQTWGGELFFGEGSRLTVL.

J is TRBJ1-2 and V is TRBV5-8; 8 bases are shared with TRBD1. The CDR3 is made up of 14 amino acids. V was clipped by 0 bases and J by 2 bases; unmatched bases: 0. Germline CDR1 and CDR2: SGHTS and YDEGEE. The CDR3, as DNA: TGTGCCAGCAGCTTGGGGACAGGGAACTATGGCTACACCTTC. Translation gives CASSLGTGNYGYTF. The complete variable domain, with remaining parts taken from reference TRBV5-8 and TRBJ1-2, reads EAGVTQSPTHLIKTRGQQATLRCSPISGHTSVYWYQQALGLGLQFLLWYDEGEERNRGNFPPRFSGRQFPNYSSELNVNALELEDSALYLCASSLGTGNYGYTFGSGTRLTVV.

V is TRBV27 and J is TRBJ1-5; possible D gene TRBD1, 5 bases. The CDR3 is 16 residues long. V was trimmed by 7 bases and J by 4 bases, leaving 20 bases between them. The germline V gene has CDR1 MNHEY and CDR2 SMNVEV (reference sequence). CDR3 coding DNA: TGTGCCAGCACCCCCCTTAAAGGTGGGGGTAATCAGCCCCAGCATTTT. This gives the protein CASTPLKGGGNQPQHF.

This sequence joins TRBV16 and TRBJ2-4; D is unclear. Per the germline V gene, CDR1 is KGHSY and CDR2 is FQNENV. The CDR3 runs 12 residues. V was cut by 4 bases and J by 9 bases, with 10 bases left in between. In DNA form, the CDR3 reads TGTGCCAGCAGCCCCCAGAGGCGCATTCAGTACTTC. This translates into CASSPQRRIQYF.

This clone showed up just once. The chain has TRBV4-3 and TRBJ2-3, with D uncertain. The CDR3 spans 13 residues. CDR1 is LGHNA, CDR2 YSLEER, per germline. V shed 4 bases and J shed 2 bases, with 7 bases lying between them. CDR3 in amino acids: CASSPSFTDTQYF. The CDR3 DNA reads as TGCGCCAGCAGCCCCTCTTTCACAGATACGCAGTATTTT.

The gene calls are TRBV28 and TRBJ2-7; 9 nucleotides match TRBD1. V lost 5 bases, J lost 5 bases, and 10 bases stayed unmatched. Looked up from germline, CDR1 is MDHEN and CDR2 is SYDVKM. CDR3 length: 15 residues. Here the CDR3 reads CASSPAGTGSDEQYF. CDR3 DNA sequence: TGTGCCAGCAGTCCAGCCGGGACAGGGTCCGACGAGCAGTACTTC.

This clone showed up just a few times. The rearrangement links TRBV28 to TRBJ2-3; tentatively, D is TRBD1 (6 bases). V was clipped by 6 bases and J by 1 base, with 8 bases between them. CDR3 length: 13 amino acids. Germline-derived CDR1 and CDR2 are MDHEN and SYDVKM. DNA of the CDR3: TGTGCCAGCAGACAGGGCGGCACAGATACGCAGTATTTT. Protein product: CASRQGGTDTQYF.

This chain connects TRBV10-3 to TRBJ2-1, with 7 bases lining up with TRBD2. The V gene end was trimmed by 3 bases and the J gene end by 4 bases; junction bases not matched to a gene: 6. Germline CDR1 is ENHRY and CDR2 is SYGVKD. This CDR3 has 15 amino acids. CDR3 protein: CAISDRGRGYNEQFF. CDR3 in DNA: TGTGCCATCAGTGATCGCGGGAGAGGGTACAATGAGCAGTTCTTC.

The gene calls are TRBV5-4 and TRBJ1-4; D call uncertain. Germline V gene data show CDR1 as SGHNT and CDR2 as YYREEE (reference sequence). The length of the CDR3 is 13 residues. V lost 3 bases and J 8 bases, leaving 11 bases between the germline ends. The CDR3 region has the DNA TGTGCCAGCAGCTCGGGTAATGAAGAAAAACTGTTTTTT. This encodes CASSSGNEEKLFF.

This clone occurred a few times. The CDR3 here is CASSPSSQYF. DNA for the CDR3: TGTGCCAGCAGTCCCTCAAGTCAGTACTTC. The chain joins TRBV2 to TRBJ2-7; no clear D. This CDR3 contains 10 residues. Germline V gene lookup returns CDR1 SNHLY and CDR2 FYNNEI. V lost 5 bases, J lost 10 bases, and 9 bases lay in between.

Details on this clone: Other nucleotide sequences in the sample specify the same CDR3. This chain joins TRBV6-5 and TRBJ1-1; maybe TRBD1 (6 bases). CDR3 size: 15 residues. V was cut by 0 bases and J by 0 bases, with 8 bases left in between. The V gene's germline CDR1 is MNHEY and CDR2 SVGAGI. The CDR3 nucleotides read TGTGCCAGCAGTTACTCGGGGGGGCTGAACACTGAAGCTTTCTTT. It encodes CASSYSGGLNTEAFF.

This chain uses TRBV5-1 with TRBJ1-1, with no clear D. Trimming shortened V by 5 bases and J by 2 bases, and 19 bases separated the two germline ends. CDR3 length: 16 amino acids. Germline CDR1 is SGHRS and CDR2 is YFSETQ. The CDR3 reads CASRGGSLGGNTEAFF. For the CDR3, the DNA is TGCGCCAGCAGGGGCGGCAGTCTGGGCGGAAACACTGAAGCTTTCTTT.

This chain connects TRBV25-1 to TRBJ2-7, with 10 bases aligning to TRBD1. This CDR3 is 16 amino acids long. The V gene end was trimmed by 3 bases and the J gene end by 4 bases; junction bases not matched to a gene: 9. CDR1 and CDR2 (germline): MGHDK, SYGVNS. CDR3 region: CASSDPGGTGVYEQYF. CDR3 sequence (DNA): TGTGCCAGCAGTGATCCAGGGGGGACAGGGGTATACGAGCAGTACTTC.

This clone was counted once. The chain recombines TRBV7-2 with TRBJ1-2; the D is unclear. The CDR3 spans 12 residues. The ends were cut back, 11 bases at V and 8 bases at J, with 18 bases in the middle. Per the germline V gene, CDR1 is SGHTA and CDR2 is FQGNSA. CDR3 nucleotides: TGTGCCGACGGATGGGCCCCCCTCGGCTACACCTTC. Protein: CADGWAPLGYTF. Filled out from reference TRBV7-2 and TRBJ1-2, the complete variable domain reads GAGVSQSPSNKVTEKGKDVELRCDPISGHTALYWYRQSLGQGLEFLIYFQGNSAPDKSGLPSDRFSAERTGGSVSTLTIQRTQQEDSAVYLCADGWAPLGYTFGSGTRLTVV.

The CDR3 is CASSESWDSGVTYEQYF. In DNA, the CDR3 is TGTGCCAGCAGTGAATCCTGGGATAGCGGAGTAACCTACGAGCAGTACTTC. V gene TRBV25-1 combines with J gene TRBJ2-7, with a tentative D call TRBD2 (6 bases). The V and J ends lost 1 base and 2 bases respectively, with 18 bases between them. The length of the CDR3 is 17 residues. Looked up from germline, CDR1 is MGHDK and CDR2 is SYGVNS.

This chain uses TRBV28 with TRBJ1-3; D might be TRBD1 (5 bases). CDR3 length equals 14 residues. V shed 3 bases and J shed 4 bases, with 10 bases lying between them. CDR1 MDHEN and CDR2 SYDVKM come from the germline V gene. Written as DNA, the CDR3 is TGTGCCAGCAGTTTTCGGGGGGACGGAAACACCATATATTTT. It encodes CASSFRGDGNTIYF.

Of note for this clone: Other DNA sequences within the sample encode an identical CDR3. The rearrangement uses TRBV5-5 and TRBJ2-1; TRBD2 aligns across 7 bases. The CDR3 consists of 17 residues. Germline lookup yields CDR1 SGHKS and CDR2 YYEKEE (reference sequence). V shed 3 bases and J 6 bases; nucleotides not matched to a gene: 15. The CDR3 DNA is TGTGCCAGCAGCTGGGAAGAGGGGAGGGAAACGAGCAATGAGCAGTTCTTC. Protein: CASSWEEGRETSNEQFF.

The genes are TRBV15 and TRBJ1-2, with 9 bases that match TRBD1. Germline values: CDR1 LNHNV, CDR2 YYDKDF (reference sequence). With 0 bases clipped from V and 4 bases from J, the junction kept 6 bases outside the gene matches. The CDR3 totals 16 residues. The chain's CDR3 is CATSREATGGRYGYTF. CDR3 DNA: TGTGCCACCAGCAGAGAGGCGACAGGGGGTCGCTATGGCTACACCTTC. Full variable domain (rest looked up from reference TRBV15 and TRBJ1-2): DAMVIQNPRYQVTQFGKPVTLSCSQTLNHNVMYWYQQKSSQAPKLLFHYYDKDFNNEADTPDNFQSRRPNTSFCFLDIRSPGLGDTAMYLCATSREATGGRYGYTFGSGTRLTVV.

Note on this clone: The junction differs from germline at one of its ends, possibly a read error. The chain carries TRBV29-1 and TRBJ2-2; tentative D call: TRBD2 (7 bases). This CDR3 spans 13 amino acids. Germline V gene lookup returns CDR1 SQVTM and CDR2 ANQGSEA. CDR3 in DNA: TGCTGCGTTGAATGGGGGGGCCCCGGGGAGCTGTTTTTT. This translates into CCVEWGGPGELFF.

This clone was observed once. The chain has TRBV15 and TRBJ2-7; 7 positions agree with TRBD1. V gave up 3 bases and J gave up 5 bases; unmatched junction bases: 10. Germline CDR1 reads LNHNV; CDR2 reads YYDKDF (reference sequence). The CDR3 loop spans 15 amino acids. The CDR3 is CATSRGRQGPNEQYF. The CDR3, as DNA: TGTGCCACCAGCAGGGGAAGACAGGGACCCAACGAGCAGTACTTC.

The chain is built from TRBV16 and TRBJ2-7, with D unclear. This CDR3 is 14 amino acids long. Per germline, CDR1 KGHSY and CDR2 FQNENV. Trimming took off 3 bases at V and 3 bases at J, with 12 bases between the two ends. The DNA for the CDR3 is TGTGCCAGCAGCCAGAGGCCCGAACTCTACGAGCAGTACTTC. This gives the protein CASSQRPELYEQYF.

The CDR3 DNA follows: TGTGCCAGCAGCTTAAGGGGGGCGCCGTCCTACAATGAGCAGTTCTTC. As protein: CASSLRGAPSYNEQFF. V and J are TRBV11-2 and TRBJ2-1; D could derive from TRBD1 or TRBD2 (6 bases each). V was cut by 2 bases and J by 1 base, with 12 bases left in between. In germline, CDR1 is SGHAT, CDR2 FQNNGV. There are 16 residues in the CDR3. The complete variable domain, with remaining parts taken from reference TRBV11-2 and TRBJ2-1, reads EAGVAQSPRYKIIEKRQSVAFWCNPISGHATLYWYQQILGQGPKLLIQFQNNGVVDDSQLPKDRFSAERLKGVDSTLKIQPAKLEDSAVYLCASSLRGAPSYNEQFFGPGTRLTVL.

V is TRBV7-2 and J is TRBJ1-2; tentatively, D is TRBD1 (5 bases). Trimming removed 5 bases at V and 8 bases at J, with 21 bases between. The CDR3 loop spans 15 amino acids. Germline-derived CDR1 and CDR2 are SGHTA and FQGNSA. The CDR3 nucleotides read TGTGCCAGCAGCGTATCCGCCGGGACGTCAGGCGGCTACACCTTC. Protein product: CASSVSAGTSGGYTF.

The gene calls are TRBV25-1 and TRBJ2-1, with D uncertain. The CDR3 extends over 14 amino acids. The germline gives CDR1 MGHDK, CDR2 SYGVNS. The ends were cut back, 6 bases at V and 6 bases at J, with 15 bases in the middle. The CDR3 sequence: CASSPPGPGNEQFF. The CDR3, as DNA: TGTGCCAGCAGCCCGCCGGGTCCTGGCAATGAGCAGTTCTTC.

The chain links TRBV4-1 to TRBJ2-1; TRBD2 might be the D (6 bases). Deletions cut 3 bases from V and 3 bases from J, with 15 bases between. From germline, CDR1 is MGHRA and CDR2 YSYEKL. The CDR3 extends over 16 amino acids. DNA of the CDR3: TGCGCCAGCAGCCAGGATAGCCGGGGGATCTACAATGAGCAGTTCTTC. Translating it yields CASSQDSRGIYNEQFF.

The chain carries TRBV28 and TRBJ1-5; D unresolved. V dropped 10 bases and J dropped 4 bases, with 20 bases sitting between them. Germline loops: CDR1 MDHEN, CDR2 SYDVKM. CDR3 length: 15 residues. CDR3 residues: CATSLLRFGNQPQHF. As DNA, the CDR3 is TGTGCCACAAGTTTATTGAGGTTTGGGAATCAGCCCCAGCATTTT.

The chain recombines TRBV30 with TRBJ1-2; 7 bases fit TRBD1. Trimming removed 7 bases from V and 4 bases from J; junction bases left unmatched: 9. The CDR3 is made up of 13 amino acids. Germline CDR1 and CDR2: GTSNPN and SVGIG (reference sequence). The CDR3 loop reads CASPGQWTYGYTF. The CDR3 nucleotides are TGTGCCTCCCCGGGACAGTGGACCTATGGCTACACCTTC.

This chain links TRBV5-5 with TRBJ2-2, with D uncertain. CDR1 and CDR2 (germline): SGHKS, YYEKEE (reference sequence). V was shortened by 0 bases and J by 2 bases, with 8 bases between the two germline ends. There are 15 residues in the CDR3. The CDR3 nucleotides are TGTGCCAGCAGCTTGGTAGGCAGCAACACCGGGGAGCTGTTTTTT. It specifies CASSLVGSNTGELFF.

V and J are TRBV9 and TRBJ2-7, with 7 bases aligning to TRBD1. CDR1 SGDLS and CDR2 YYNGEE come from the germline V gene. V shed 0 bases, J shed 0 bases, and the junction held 3 bases outside the gene matches. The CDR3 loop spans 15 amino acids. The CDR3 region is CASSVGGQVSYEQYF. The CDR3 DNA reads TGTGCCAGCAGCGTAGGCGGACAGGTCTCCTACGAGCAGTACTTC.